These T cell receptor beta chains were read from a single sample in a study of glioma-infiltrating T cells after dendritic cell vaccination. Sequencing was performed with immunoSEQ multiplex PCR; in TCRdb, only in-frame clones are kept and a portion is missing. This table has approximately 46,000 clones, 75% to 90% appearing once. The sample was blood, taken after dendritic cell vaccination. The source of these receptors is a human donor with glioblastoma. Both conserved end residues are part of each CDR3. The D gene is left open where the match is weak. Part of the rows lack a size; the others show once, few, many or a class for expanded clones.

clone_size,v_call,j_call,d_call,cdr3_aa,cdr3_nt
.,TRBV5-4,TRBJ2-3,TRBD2,CASSVLAGPPDTQYF,TGTGCCAGCAGCGTACTAGCGGGGCCTCCGGATACGCAGTATTTT
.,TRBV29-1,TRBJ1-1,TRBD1,CSGGQTMNTEAFF,TGCAGCGGGGGACAGACTATGAACACTGAAGCTTTCTTT
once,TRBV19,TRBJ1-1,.,CASSPRLSVNTEAFF,TGTGCCAGTAGCCCCCGGTTGAGCGTGAACACTGAAGCTTTCTTT
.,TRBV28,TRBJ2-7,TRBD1,CASSAEGTGAYEQYF,TGTGCCAGCAGCGCAGAAGGGACAGGGGCCTACGAGCAGTACTTC
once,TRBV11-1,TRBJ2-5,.,CASSLLEGLVSQETQYF,TGTGCCAGCAGCTTGTTGGAGGGTCTCGTAAGCCAAGAGACCCAGTACTTC
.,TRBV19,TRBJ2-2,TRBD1,CASKHRGPPNTGELFF,TGTGCCAGTAAGCACAGGGGGCCACCCAACACCGGGGAGCTGTTTTTT
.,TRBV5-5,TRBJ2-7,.,CASSLASGGYSYEQYF,TGTGCCAGCAGCTTGGCGTCGGGGGGCTACTCCTACGAGCAGTACTTC
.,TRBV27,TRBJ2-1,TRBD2,CASSPPSGRVGEQFF,TGTGCCAGCAGTCCCCCTAGCGGGAGAGTGGGTGAGCAGTTCTTC
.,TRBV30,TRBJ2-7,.,CAWNPQSYEQYF,TGTGCCTGGAATCCTCAGTCCTACGAGCAGTACTTC
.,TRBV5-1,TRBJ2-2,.,CASSFQGGTSNTGELFF,TGCGCCAGCAGCTTTCAGGGTGGAACCTCAAACACCGGGGAGCTGTTTTTT
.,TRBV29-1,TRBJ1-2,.,CSVDYTNYGYTF,TGCAGCGTGGACTACACTAACTATGGCTACACCTTC